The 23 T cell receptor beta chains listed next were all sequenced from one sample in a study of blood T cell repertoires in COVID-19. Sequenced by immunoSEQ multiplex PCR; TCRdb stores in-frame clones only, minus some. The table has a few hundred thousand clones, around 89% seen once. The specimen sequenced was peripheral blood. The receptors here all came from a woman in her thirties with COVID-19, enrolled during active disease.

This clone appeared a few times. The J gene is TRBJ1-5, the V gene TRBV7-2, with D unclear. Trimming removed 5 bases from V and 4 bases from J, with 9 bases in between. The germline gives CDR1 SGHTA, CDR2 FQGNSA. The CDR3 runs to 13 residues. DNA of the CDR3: TGTGCCAGCAGCGTCAAGAGGAATCAGCCCCAGCATTTT. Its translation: CASSVKRNQPQHF. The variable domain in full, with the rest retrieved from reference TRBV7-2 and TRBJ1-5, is GAGVSQSPSNKVTEKGKDVELRCDPISGHTALYWYRQSLGQGLEFLIYFQGNSAPDKSGLPSDRFSAERTGGSVSTLTIQRTQQEDSAVYLCASSVKRNQPQHFGDGTRLSIL.

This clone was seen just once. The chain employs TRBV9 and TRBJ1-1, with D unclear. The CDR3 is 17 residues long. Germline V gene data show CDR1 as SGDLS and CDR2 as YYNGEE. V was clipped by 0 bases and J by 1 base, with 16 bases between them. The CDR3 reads CASSVGGPVRRNTEAFF. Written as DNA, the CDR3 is TGTGCCAGCAGCGTAGGCGGGCCAGTTAGGAGGAACACTGAAGCTTTCTTT. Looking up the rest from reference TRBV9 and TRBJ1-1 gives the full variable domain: DSGVTQTPKHLITATGQRVTLRCSPRSGDLSVYWYQQSLDQGLQFLIQYYNGEERAKGNILERFSAQQFPDLHSELNLSSLELGDSALYFCASSVGGPVRRNTEAFFGQGTRLTVV.

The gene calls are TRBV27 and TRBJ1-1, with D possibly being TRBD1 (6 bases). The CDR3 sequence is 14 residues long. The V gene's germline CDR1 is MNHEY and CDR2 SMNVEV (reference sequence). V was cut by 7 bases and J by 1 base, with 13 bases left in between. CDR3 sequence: CASKAGVGNTEAFF. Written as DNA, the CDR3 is TGTGCCAGCAAGGCAGGGGTGGGGAACACTGAAGCTTTCTTT.

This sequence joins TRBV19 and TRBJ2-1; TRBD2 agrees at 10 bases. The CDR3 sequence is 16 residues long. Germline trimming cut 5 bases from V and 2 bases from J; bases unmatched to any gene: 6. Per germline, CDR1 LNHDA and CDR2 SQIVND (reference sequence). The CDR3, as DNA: TGTGCCAGTAGTCCGAAGCGGGAGGGCCCCTACAATGAGCAGTTCTTC. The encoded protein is CASSPKREGPYNEQFF. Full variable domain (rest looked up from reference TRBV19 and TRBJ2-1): DGGITQSPKYLFRKEGQNVTLSCEQNLNHDAMYWYRQDPGQGLRLIYYSQIVNDFQKGDIAEGYSVSREKKESFPLTVTSAQKNPTAFYLCASSPKREGPYNEQFFGPGTRLTVL.

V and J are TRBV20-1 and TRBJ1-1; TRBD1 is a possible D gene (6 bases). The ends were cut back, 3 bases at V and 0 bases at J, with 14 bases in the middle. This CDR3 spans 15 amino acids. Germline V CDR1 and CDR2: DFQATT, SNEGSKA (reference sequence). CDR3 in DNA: TGCAGTGCTAGTAGAATATCAGGGGTGAACACTGAAGCTTTCTTT. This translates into CSASRISGVNTEAFF.

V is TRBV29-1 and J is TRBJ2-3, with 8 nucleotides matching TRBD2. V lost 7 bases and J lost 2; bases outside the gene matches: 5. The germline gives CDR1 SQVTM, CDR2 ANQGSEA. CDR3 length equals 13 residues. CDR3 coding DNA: TGCAGCGGCGGGACTAGGTCCACAGATACGCAGTATTTT. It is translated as CSGGTRSTDTQYF.

Written as DNA, the CDR3 is TGTGCCAGCAGCTTGTCAGGGCTTCCGGCGGGCTACACCTTC. Residues: CASSLSGLPAGYTF. The chain is built from TRBV7-2 and TRBJ1-2, with D perhaps TRBD1 (5 bases). The V and J ends lost 3 bases and 8 bases respectively, with 16 bases between them. The CDR3 runs 14 residues. The germline gives CDR1 SGHTA, CDR2 FQGNSA.

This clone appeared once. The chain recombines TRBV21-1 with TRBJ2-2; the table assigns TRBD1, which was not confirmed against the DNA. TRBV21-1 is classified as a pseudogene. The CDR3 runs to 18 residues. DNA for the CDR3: TGTGCCAGCAGCAAAGCGAGGACAGGGGGCGAGAACACCGGGGAGCTGTTTTTT. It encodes CASSKARTGGENTGELFF.

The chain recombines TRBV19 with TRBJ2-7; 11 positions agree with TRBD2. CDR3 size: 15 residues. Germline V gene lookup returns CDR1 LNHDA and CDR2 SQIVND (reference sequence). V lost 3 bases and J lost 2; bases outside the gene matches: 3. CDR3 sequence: CASSILAGGTYEQYF. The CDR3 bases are TGTGCCAGTAGTATTTTAGCGGGGGGGACCTACGAGCAGTACTTC.

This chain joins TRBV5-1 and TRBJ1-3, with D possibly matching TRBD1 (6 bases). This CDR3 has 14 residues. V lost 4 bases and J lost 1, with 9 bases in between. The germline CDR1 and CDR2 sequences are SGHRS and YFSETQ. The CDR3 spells CASSPDRSGNTIYF. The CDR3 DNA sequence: TGCGCCAGCAGCCCTGACAGGTCTGGAAACACCATATATTTT.

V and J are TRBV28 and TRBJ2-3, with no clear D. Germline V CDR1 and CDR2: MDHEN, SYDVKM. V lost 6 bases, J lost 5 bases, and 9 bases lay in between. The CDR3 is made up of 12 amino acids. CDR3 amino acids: CASSALQDTQYF. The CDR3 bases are TGTGCCAGCAGCGCTTTACAAGATACGCAGTATTTT.

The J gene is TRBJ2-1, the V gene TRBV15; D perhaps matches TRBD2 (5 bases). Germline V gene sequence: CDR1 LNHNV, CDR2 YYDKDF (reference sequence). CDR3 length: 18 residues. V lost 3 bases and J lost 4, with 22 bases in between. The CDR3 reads CATSSPHSVGALYNEQFF. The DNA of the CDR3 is TGTGCCACCAGCAGCCCTCATAGCGTAGGAGCCCTTTACAATGAGCAGTTCTTC.

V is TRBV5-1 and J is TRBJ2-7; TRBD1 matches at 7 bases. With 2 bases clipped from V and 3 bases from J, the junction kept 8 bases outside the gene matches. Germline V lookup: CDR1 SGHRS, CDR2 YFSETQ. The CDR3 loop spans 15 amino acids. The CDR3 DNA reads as TGCGCCAGCAGCTTCAAGACAGGGTCAGGCTACGAGCAGTACTTC. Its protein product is CASSFKTGSGYEQYF.

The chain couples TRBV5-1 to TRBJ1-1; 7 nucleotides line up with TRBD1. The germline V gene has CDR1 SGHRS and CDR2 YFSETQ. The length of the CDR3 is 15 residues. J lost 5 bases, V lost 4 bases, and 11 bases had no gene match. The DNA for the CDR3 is TGCGCCAGCAGCGCAAGAAGGGGGCAGTGGACTGAAGCTTTCTTT. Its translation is CASSARRGQWTEAFF.

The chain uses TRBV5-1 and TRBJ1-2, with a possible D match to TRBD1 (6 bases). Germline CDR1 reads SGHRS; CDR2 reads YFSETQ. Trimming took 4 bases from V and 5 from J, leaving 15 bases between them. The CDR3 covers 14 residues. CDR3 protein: CASSQTGTLYGYTF. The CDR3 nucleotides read TGCGCCAGCAGCCAAACAGGGACCCTTTATGGCTACACCTTC. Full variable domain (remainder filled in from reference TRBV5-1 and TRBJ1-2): KAGVTQTPRYLIKTRGQQVTLSCSPISGHRSVSWYQQTPGQGLQFLFEYFSETQRNKGNFPGRFSGRQFSNSRSEMNVSTLELGDSALYLCASSQTGTLYGYTFGSGTRLTVV.

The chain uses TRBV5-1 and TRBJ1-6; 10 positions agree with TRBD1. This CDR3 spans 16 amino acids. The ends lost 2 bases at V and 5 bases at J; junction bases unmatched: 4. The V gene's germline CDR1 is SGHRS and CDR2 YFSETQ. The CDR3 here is CASSLGTGADNSPLHF. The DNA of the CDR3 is TGCGCCAGCAGCTTAGGGACAGGGGCGGATAATTCACCCCTCCACTTT.

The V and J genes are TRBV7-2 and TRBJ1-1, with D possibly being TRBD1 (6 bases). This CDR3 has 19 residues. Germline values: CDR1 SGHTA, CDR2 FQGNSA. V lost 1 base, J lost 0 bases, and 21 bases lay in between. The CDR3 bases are TGTGCCAGCAGCTTAGATCCGGGACACTTCCTGAACATGAACACTGAAGCTTTCTTT. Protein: CASSLDPGHFLNMNTEAFF.

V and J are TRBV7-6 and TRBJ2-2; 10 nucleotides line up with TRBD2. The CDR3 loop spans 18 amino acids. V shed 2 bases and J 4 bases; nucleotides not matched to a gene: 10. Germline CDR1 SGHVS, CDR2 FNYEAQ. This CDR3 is CASSLRSGGAWGTGELFF. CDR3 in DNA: TGTGCCAGCAGCTTAAGAAGCGGGGGGGCGTGGGGCACCGGGGAGCTGTTTTTT.

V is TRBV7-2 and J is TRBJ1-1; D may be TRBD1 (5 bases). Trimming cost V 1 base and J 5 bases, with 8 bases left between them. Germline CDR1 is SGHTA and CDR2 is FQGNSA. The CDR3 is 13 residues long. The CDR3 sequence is CASSLGGVTEAFF. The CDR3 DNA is TGTGCCAGCAGCTTAGGGGGGGTAACTGAAGCTTTCTTT.

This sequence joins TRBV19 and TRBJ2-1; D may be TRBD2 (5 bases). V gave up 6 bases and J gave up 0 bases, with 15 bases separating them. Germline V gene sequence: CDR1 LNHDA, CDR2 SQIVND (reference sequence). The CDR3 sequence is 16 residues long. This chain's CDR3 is CASSPFTRSSYNEQFF. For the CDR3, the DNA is TGTGCCAGTAGCCCCTTCACTAGGAGCTCCTACAATGAGCAGTTCTTC.

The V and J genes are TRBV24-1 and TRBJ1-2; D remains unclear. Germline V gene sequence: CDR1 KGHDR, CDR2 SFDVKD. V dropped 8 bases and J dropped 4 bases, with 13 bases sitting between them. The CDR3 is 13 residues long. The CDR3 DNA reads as TGTGCCACCACTAATCGAGGGCTCTATGGCTACACCTTC. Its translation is CATTNRGLYGYTF.

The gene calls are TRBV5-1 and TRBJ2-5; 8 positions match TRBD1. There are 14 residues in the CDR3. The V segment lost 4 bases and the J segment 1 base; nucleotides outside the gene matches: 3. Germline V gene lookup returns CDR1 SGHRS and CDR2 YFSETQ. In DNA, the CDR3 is TGCGCCAGCAGCAGTACAGGGGGCCAAGAGACCCAGTACTTC. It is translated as CASSSTGGQETQYF.

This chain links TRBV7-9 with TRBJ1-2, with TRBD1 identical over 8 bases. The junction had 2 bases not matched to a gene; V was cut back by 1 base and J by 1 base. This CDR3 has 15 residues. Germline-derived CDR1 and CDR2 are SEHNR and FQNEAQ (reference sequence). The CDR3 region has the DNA TGTGCCAGCAGCTTAGTGGGACAGGTTAACTATGGCTACACCTTC. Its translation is CASSLVGQVNYGYTF.